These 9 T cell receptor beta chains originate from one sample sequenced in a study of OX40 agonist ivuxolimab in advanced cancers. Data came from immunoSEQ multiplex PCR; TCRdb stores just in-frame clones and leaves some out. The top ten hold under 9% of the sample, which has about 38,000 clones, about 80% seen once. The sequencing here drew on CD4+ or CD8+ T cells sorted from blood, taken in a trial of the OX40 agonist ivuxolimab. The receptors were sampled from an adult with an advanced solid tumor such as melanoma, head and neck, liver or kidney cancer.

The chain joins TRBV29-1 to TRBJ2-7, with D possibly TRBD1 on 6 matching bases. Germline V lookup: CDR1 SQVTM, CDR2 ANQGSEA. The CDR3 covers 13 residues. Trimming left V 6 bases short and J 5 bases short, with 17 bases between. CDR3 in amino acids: CSVSVRGYDEQYF. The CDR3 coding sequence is TGCAGCGTAAGTGTCAGGGGTTATGACGAGCAGTACTTC.

The CDR3 spells CASSLTTGTGAYEQYF. CDR3 in DNA: TGTGCCAGCAGCTTAACAACCGGGACAGGGGCTTACGAGCAGTACTTC. The chain uses TRBV5-5 and TRBJ2-7; 10 nucleotides align to TRBD1. Losses at the gene ends were 2 bases for V and 4 bases for J; bases not matched to a gene: 9. The CDR3 is made up of 16 amino acids. Looked up from germline, CDR1 is SGHKS and CDR2 is YYEKEE (reference sequence). Together with reference TRBV5-5 and TRBJ2-7, the CDR3 gives the full variable domain: DAGVTQSPTHLIKTRGQQVTLRCSPISGHKSVSWYQQVLGQGPQFIFQYYEKEERGRGNFPDRFSARQFPNYSSELNVNALLLGDSALYLCASSLTTGTGAYEQYFGPGTRLTVT.

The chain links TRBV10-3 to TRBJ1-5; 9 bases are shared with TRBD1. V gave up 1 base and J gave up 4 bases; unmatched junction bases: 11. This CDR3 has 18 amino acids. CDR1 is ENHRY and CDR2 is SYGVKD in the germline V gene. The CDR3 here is CAISEWDRAKLRNQPQHF. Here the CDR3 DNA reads TGTGCCATCAGTGAGTGGGACAGGGCAAAACTGAGAAATCAGCCCCAGCATTTT.

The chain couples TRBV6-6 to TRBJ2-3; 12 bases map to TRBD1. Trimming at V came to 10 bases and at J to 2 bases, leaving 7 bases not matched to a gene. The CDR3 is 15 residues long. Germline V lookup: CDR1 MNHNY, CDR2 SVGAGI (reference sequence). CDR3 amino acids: CATTGTGGHTDTQYF. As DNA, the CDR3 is TGTGCCACCACCGGGACAGGGGGCCACACAGATACGCAGTATTTT.

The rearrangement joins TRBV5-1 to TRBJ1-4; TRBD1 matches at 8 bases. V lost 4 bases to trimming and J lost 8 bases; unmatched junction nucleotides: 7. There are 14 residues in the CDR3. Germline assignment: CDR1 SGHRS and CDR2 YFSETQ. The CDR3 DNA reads TGCGCCAGCAGCGCCGGACAGGGCGGCGAAAAACTGTTTTTT. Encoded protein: CASSAGQGGEKLFF.

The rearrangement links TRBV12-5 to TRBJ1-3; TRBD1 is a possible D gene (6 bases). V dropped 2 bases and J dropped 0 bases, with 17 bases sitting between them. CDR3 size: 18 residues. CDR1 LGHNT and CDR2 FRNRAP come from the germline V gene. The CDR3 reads CASGLQTGPRISGNTIYF. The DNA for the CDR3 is TGTGCTAGTGGTTTGCAAACAGGGCCCCGTATCTCTGGAAACACCATATATTTT.

DNA of the CDR3: TGTGCCAGCACCGCCCATGGGGAGGGTAAAACAGATACGCAGTATTTT. It yields the protein CASTAHGEGKTDTQYF. The gene calls are TRBV28 and TRBJ2-3; 7 nucleotides match TRBD2. CDR1 is MDHEN and CDR2 is SYDVKM in the germline V gene. The CDR3 has 16 residues. J lost 3 bases, V lost 7 bases, and 13 bases had no gene match.

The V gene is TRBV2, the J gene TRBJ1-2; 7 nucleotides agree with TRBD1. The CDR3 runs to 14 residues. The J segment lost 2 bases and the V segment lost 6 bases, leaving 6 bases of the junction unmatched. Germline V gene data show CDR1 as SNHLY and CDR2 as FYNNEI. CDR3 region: CASRAGTANYGYTF. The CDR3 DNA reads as TGTGCCAGCAGAGCCGGGACAGCGAACTATGGCTACACCTTC.

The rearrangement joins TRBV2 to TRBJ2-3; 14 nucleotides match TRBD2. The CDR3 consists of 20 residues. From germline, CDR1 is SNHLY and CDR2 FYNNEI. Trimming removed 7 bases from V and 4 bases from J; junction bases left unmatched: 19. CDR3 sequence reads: CASITLPGLAGVISPDTQYF. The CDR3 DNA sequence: TGTGCCAGCATTACACTCCCGGGACTAGCGGGAGTAATCAGTCCAGATACGCAGTATTTT.